The next 20 T cell receptor beta chains were all read from a single sample in a study of T-cell reconstitution after alpha-beta-depleted transplantation in children. The TCRbeta library was prepared with unique molecular identifiers. MiXCR was run by TCRdb on the PCR reads, yielding one entry per CDR3 protein. The sample contains some 490,000 distinct CDR3 sequences, under 15% of which appear only once. The starting material was PBMCs from the stem cell graft donor, obtained from the stem cell graft. All receptors come from a human donor who donated a stem cell graft to a child with combined immunodeficiency.

This chain uses TRBV5-1 with TRBJ2-1, with 11 bases aligning to TRBD1. The V gene end was trimmed by 4 bases and the J gene end by 9 bases; junction bases not matched to a gene: 6. This CDR3 is built from 14 residues. Germline V gene data show CDR1 as SGHRS and CDR2 as YFSETQ. Here the CDR3 DNA reads TGCGCCAGCAGCCCGGGACAGGGGGTGGGTGAGCAGTTCTTC. It is translated as CASSPGQGVGEQFF.

The V call is TRBV18, the J call TRBJ2-5; 10 bases line up with TRBD2. The germline V gene has CDR1 KGHSH and CDR2 LQKENI. The CDR3 contains 16 residues. The V gene end was trimmed by 1 base and the J gene end by 4 bases; junction bases not matched to a gene: 6. CDR3 bases: TGTGCCAGCTCACCACAACCAGCGGGGGGGCCAGAGACCCAGTACTTC. This sequence encodes CASSPQPAGGPETQYF.

This clonotype was counted many times. The chain recombines TRBV29-1 with TRBJ2-3; no clear D gene. The germline CDR1 and CDR2 sequences are SQVTM and ANQGSEA. V lost 3 bases and J lost 0, with 13 bases in between. The length of the CDR3 is 15 residues. CDR3 in DNA: TGCAGCGTTGATGCTCCGGCTACTAGCACAGATACGCAGTATTTT. Translation gives CSVDAPATSTDTQYF.

This clonotype was detected a few times. The chain uses TRBV20-1 and TRBJ2-7, with 8 bases that match TRBD2. V shed 6 bases and J 2 bases; nucleotides not matched to a gene: 12. CDR3 size: 15 residues. Germline V gene sequence: CDR1 DFQATT, CDR2 SNEGSKA (reference sequence). The CDR3 DNA reads as TGCAGTGCCAAGAGGTCGGTAGCGGGAACCTACGAGCAGTACTTC. It codes for CSAKRSVAGTYEQYF.

V and J are TRBV14 and TRBJ2-7; D gene uncertain. Germline assignment: CDR1 SGHDN and CDR2 FVKESK. V was clipped by 1 base and J by 3 bases, with 7 bases between them. This CDR3 comprises 13 residues. The CDR3 sequence: CASSQVAGYEQYF. For the CDR3, the DNA is TGTGCCAGCAGCCAAGTTGCAGGCTACGAGCAGTACTTC. The full variable domain, with the rest looked up from reference TRBV14 and TRBJ2-7, is EAGVTQFPSHSVIEKGQTVTLRCDPISGHDNLYWYRRVMGKEIKFLLHFVKESKQDESGMPNNRFLAERTGGTYSTLKVQPAELEDSGVYFCASSQVAGYEQYFGPGTRLTVT.

The CDR3 loop reads CASSGHLGPGDQETQYF. The CDR3 DNA reads as TGTGCCAGCAGTGGCCACCTAGGGCCAGGGGACCAAGAGACCCAGTACTTC. V usage is TRBV6-1 and J usage is TRBJ2-5, with D maybe TRBD1 (6 bases). The ends were cut back, 4 bases at V and 0 bases at J, with 18 bases in the middle. The CDR3 has 17 amino acids. Germline loops: CDR1 MNHNS, CDR2 SASEGT.

This clonotype was observed a handful of times. The chain recombines TRBV6-2 or TRBV6-3 with TRBJ2-3, with D perhaps matching TRBD1 or TRBD2 (5 bases each). This CDR3 is built from 17 residues. V dropped 0 bases and J dropped 3 bases, with 16 bases sitting between them. CDR1 is MNHEY, CDR2 SVGEGT, per germline. CDR3 coding DNA: TGTGCCAGCAGTTACTCGAGGCTTCCGGGACCGACAGATACGCAGTATTTT. As protein: CASSYSRLPGPTDTQYF.

This clonotype was seen a handful of times. The V call is TRBV5-1, the J call TRBJ1-2; 7 nucleotides align to TRBD1. Germline V gene data show CDR1 as SGHRS and CDR2 as YFSETQ. The CDR3 is 15 amino acids. The J segment lost 0 bases and the V segment lost 4 bases, leaving 6 bases of the junction unmatched. The CDR3 coding sequence is TGCGCCAGCAGCAACCCGACAGGGTCTAACTATGGCTACACCTTC. Translating gives CASSNPTGSNYGYTF.

This clonotype was picked up many times. CDR3 bases: TGTGCCATCAGTGAGAGGGACAGCTACTCTGGGGCCAACGTCCTGACTTTC. It is translated as CAISERDSYSGANVLTF. The chain has TRBV10-3 and TRBJ2-6, with 7 bases lining up with TRBD1. Looked up from germline, CDR1 is ENHRY and CDR2 is SYGVKD. V dropped 2 bases and J dropped 0; count of bases not matched to a gene: 4. This CDR3 comprises 17 residues.

This chain connects TRBV5-5 to TRBJ2-3; D perhaps matches TRBD2 (6 bases). CDR1 and CDR2 (germline): SGHKS, YYEKEE (reference sequence). V was trimmed by 0 bases and J by 3 bases, leaving 17 bases between them. This CDR3 is 17 amino acids long. CDR3 loop: CASSLGARGGGTDTQYF. The CDR3 nucleotides are TGTGCCAGCAGCTTGGGAGCGCGGGGTGGGGGGACAGATACGCAGTATTTT.

The chain uses TRBV7-9 and TRBJ2-3, with 12 bases fitting TRBD2. Germline V gene sequence: CDR1 SEHNR, CDR2 FQNEAQ (reference sequence). V lost 4 bases and J lost 3; bases outside the gene matches: 5. This CDR3 spans 16 amino acids. CDR3 residues: CASSYWTSGVTDTQYF. For the CDR3, the DNA is TGTGCCAGCAGCTATTGGACTAGCGGGGTAACAGATACGCAGTATTTT.

This chain links TRBV12-5 with TRBJ2-2; the match to TRBD1 covers 8 bases. J was trimmed by 7 bases and V by 11 bases; bases with no gene match: 6. This CDR3 region has 12 residues. CDR1 is LGHNT and CDR2 is FRNRAP in the germline V gene. CDR3 DNA sequence: TGTGCTTCCTCAGGGGGCCACGGGGAGCTGTTTTTT. This sequence encodes CASSGGHGELFF. Complete variable domain (other parts from reference TRBV12-5 and TRBJ2-2): DARVTQTPRHKVTEMGQEVTMRCQPILGHNTVFWYRQTMMQGLELLAYFRNRAPLDDSGMPKDRFSAEMPDATLATLKIQPSEPRDSAVYFCASSGGHGELFFGEGSRLTVL.

This clonotype showed up just a few times. The rearrangement links TRBV4-3 to TRBJ1-2, with D hard to call. Trimming cost V 1 base and J 3 bases, with 15 bases left between them. CDR3 length: 16 residues. Looked up from germline, CDR1 is LGHNA and CDR2 is YSLEER. The CDR3 sequence: CASSQGISRGDYGYTF. Written as DNA, the CDR3 is TGCGCCAGCAGCCAAGGGATCTCCCGGGGAGACTATGGCTACACCTTC.

This clonotype came up many times. V is TRBV12-3 or TRBV12-4 and J is TRBJ2-1; D is undetermined. The CDR3 runs 10 residues. V was clipped by 6 bases and J by 5 bases, with 2 bases between them. The chain's CDR3 is CASRDNEQFF. The CDR3 coding sequence is TGTGCCAGCAGAGACAATGAGCAGTTCTTC.

The chain has TRBV4-3 and TRBJ2-5; the D gene is possibly TRBD2 (6 bases). V was cut by 0 bases and J by 2 bases, with 10 bases left in between. The CDR3 sequence is 15 residues long. Germline CDR1 LGHNA, CDR2 YSLEER. In DNA, the CDR3 is TGCGCCAGCAGCCAAGATAGCGGAGCTCAAGAGACCCAGTACTTC. Its translation is CASSQDSGAQETQYF.

This clonotype has ten or more counts. The rearrangement links TRBV5-1 to TRBJ1-1; D unresolved. CDR3 size: 15 residues. CDR1 is SGHRS, CDR2 YFSETQ, per germline. V was trimmed by 1 base and J by 4 bases, leaving 14 bases between them. CDR3 residues: CASSLSRLGSTEAFF. The CDR3 DNA follows: TGCGCCAGCAGCTTGTCTAGGTTAGGGAGCACTGAAGCTTTCTTT.

This clonotype was found many times. This chain connects TRBV11-2 to TRBJ1-2; D remains ambiguous. V was pared by 4 bases and J by 2 bases, with 11 bases between. Germline CDR1 is SGHAT and CDR2 is FQNNGV. The CDR3 covers 14 residues. CDR3 loop: CASSSRGENYGYTF. CDR3 bases: TGTGCCAGCAGCTCCCGTGGGGAGAACTATGGCTACACCTTC.

This clonotype appeared a few times. This chain joins TRBV9 and TRBJ2-5; no reliable D call. Germline assignment: CDR1 SGDLS and CDR2 YYNGEE. This CDR3 is 14 amino acids long. V shed 0 bases and J shed 5 bases, with 11 bases lying between them. This CDR3 reads CASSVDEIRETQYF. The CDR3 nucleotides are TGTGCCAGCAGCGTAGACGAGATTAGGGAGACCCAGTACTTC.

The chain recombines TRBV6-1 with TRBJ2-7, with 11 bases aligning to TRBD1. The CDR3 loop spans 15 amino acids. Unmatched junction bases numbered 7, after V lost 6 bases and J lost 3 bases. Germline-derived CDR1 and CDR2 are MNHNS and SASEGT. The CDR3 nucleotides are TGTGCCAGCAGAAAGGACAGGGGGCCCTACTACGAGCAGTACTTC. Its protein is CASRKDRGPYYEQYF.

This clonotype has at least ten counts. J is TRBJ1-2 and V is TRBV20-1; 8 bases agree with TRBD1. The CDR3 has 12 amino acids. CDR1 DFQATT and CDR2 SNEGSKA come from the germline V gene (reference sequence). Trimming took 7 bases from V and 2 from J; bases not matched to a gene: 3. CDR3 protein: CSVGTGNYGYTF. DNA of the CDR3: TGCAGTGTAGGGACAGGCAACTATGGCTACACCTTC.